The 3 T cell receptor beta chains reported below all come from one sample, sequenced in a study of low-dose radiotherapy and immunotherapy resistance in tumors. Regarding time point: after trial treatment. This sample's treatment: LDRT plus nivolumab, ipilimumab, low-dose cyclophosphamide and aspirin (RACIN trial). Over approximately 20 PCR cycles, TCRs were amplified from a constant-region primer and V-primer adapter. From the reads, TCRdb called clonotypes with MiXCR, one entry per CDR3 protein. The profile shows roughly 50,000 distinct CDR3 sequences, approximately 33% of them singletons. Source: PBMCs, taken after low-dose radiotherapy plus immunotherapy. The receptor set was obtained from a male donor with rectosigmoid adenocarcinoma.

The chain is built from TRBV5-4 and TRBJ2-1, with 7 bases aligning to TRBD2. Germline lookup yields CDR1 SGHNT and CDR2 YYREEE (reference sequence). The CDR3 loop spans 16 amino acids. With 3 bases clipped from V and 11 bases from J, the junction kept 17 bases outside the gene matches. The CDR3 reads CASSSPTSANYRQQFF. The CDR3 DNA reads TGTGCCAGCAGCTCACCAACTAGCGCGAACTACCGGCAGCAGTTCTTC.

The CDR3 DNA is TGTGCCAGCAGCGTAGCTACGACAGGGGCCTACGAGCAGTACTTC. Residues: CASSVATTGAYEQYF. The chain employs TRBV9 and TRBJ2-7; 8 bases match TRBD1. Trimming cost V 0 bases and J 2 bases; bases outside gene matches: 4. The CDR3 is 15 amino acids. Looked up from germline, CDR1 is SGDLS and CDR2 is YYNGEE.

Note on this clonotype: A far larger clone is a single base away, which makes a read error likely. The chain carries TRBV28 and TRBJ2-1, with TRBD2 matching 14 bases. V lost 5 bases to trimming and J lost 13 bases; unmatched junction nucleotides: 13. Germline V CDR1 and CDR2: MDHEN, SYDVKM. The CDR3 sequence is 16 residues long. The CDR3 protein is CASSHGLAGGQETQFF. The DNA of the CDR3 is TGTGCCAGCAGTCATGGACTAGCGGGGGGACAAGAGACCCAGTTCTTC.